Listed below are T cell receptor beta chains from one sample, sequenced in a study of blood T cell repertoires in COVID-19. Here immunoSEQ multiplex PCR was the method, and the copy in TCRdb shows in-frame clones only, minus some. The repertoire holds fewer than 150,000 clones, with more than 75% as singletons. The specimen sequenced was peripheral blood. These receptors came from a woman aged 60-70 years with acute or convalescent COVID-19. Each CDR3 is given with its conserved first and last residue. Each record gives: V gene, clone size, D gene, J gene, CDR3 DNA, CDR3 protein. D genes are given only for firm matches. Size tells how often a clone was seen (once, few, many) or the class of an expanded clone, and some rows leave it out.

>TRBV28|few|TRBD1|TRBJ1-1
TGTGCCAGCAGTTACCGGGCAGGCTCCCAGGGGGTAGCTTTCTTT
CASSYRAGSQGVAFF
>TRBV15|once|TRBD2|TRBJ2-1
TGTGCCACCAGCAGCACCGGGGGACTAGCGGAATTAAGCTCCTACAATGAGCAGTTCTTC
CATSSTGGLAELSSYNEQFF
>TRBV7-2|-|-|TRBJ1-6
TGTGCCAGCAGCTCCCCTCTGGGCAGGGTGAGGTACTCTCCCCTCCACTTT
CASSSPLGRVRYSPLHF
>TRBV18|once|-|TRBJ2-7
TGTGCCAGCTCACGGAGGGCGTTCGACGAGCAGTACTTC
CASSRRAFDEQYF
>TRBV9|-|TRBD1|TRBJ1-6
TGTGCCAGCAGCGTCGGACAGGGTCTGGGCAATTCACCCCTCCACTTT
CASSVGQGLGNSPLHF
>TRBV6-5|-|TRBD1|TRBJ1-2
TGTGCCACCGGAGGGGGCAGGGGTGGCTACACCTTC
CATGGGRGGYTF
>TRBV2|-|-|TRBJ2-1
TGTGCCAGCAGTGAATTGAGTCGTGAGCAGTTCTTC
CASSELSREQFF
>TRBV5-1|few|-|TRBJ1-1
TGCGCCAGCAGCTCGGAGGGCAACACTGAAGCTTTCTTT
CASSSEGNTEAFF
>TRBV3-1/TRBV3-2|-|-|TRBJ1-4
TGTGCCAGCAGCCTATACTCGGGGTTTTCGTATGAAAAACTGTTTTTT
CASSLYSGFSYEKLFF
>TRBV6-6|-|-|TRBJ2-3
TGTGCCAGCAGAGGGGGCACAGATACGCAGTATTTT
CASRGGTDTQYF
>TRBV3-1/TRBV3-2|-|TRBD1|TRBJ1-4
TGTGCCAGCAGCCAAGTTTCTACAGGGGGAAAACTGTTTTTT
CASSQVSTGGKLFF
>TRBV2|-|TRBD2|TRBJ2-3
TGTGCCAGCAGTGAAGGGCTAGCGGGGCGAGATACGCAGTATTTT
CASSEGLAGRDTQYF
>TRBV18|-|TRBD1|TRBJ2-7
TGTGCCAGCTCACCCATTCCGACAGGGGGGATCAAGTACGAGCAGTACTTC
CASSPIPTGGIKYEQYF
>TRBV5-1|-|TRBD1|TRBJ1-1
TGCGCCAGCAGCTGGAGACAGGGGGGCACTGAAGCTTTCTTT
CASSWRQGGTEAFF
>TRBV19|-|TRBD2|TRBJ2-1
TGTGCCAGTAGGGGTCTAGCGGGAGGGCCGGGGGGCTACAATGAGCAGTTCTTC
CASRGLAGGPGGYNEQFF
>TRBV24-1|-|-|TRBJ2-1
TGTGCCAGCCCGAACCCGAGCTCCTACAATGAGCAGTTCTTC
CASPNPSSYNEQFF
>TRBV30|once|-|TRBJ1-2
TGTGCCTGGAGTGTACTCAGGGGATCTAACTATGGCTACACCTTC
CAWSVLRGSNYGYTF
>TRBV11-2|-|-|TRBJ2-1
TGTGCCAGCAGCACCACGAGGTACAATGAGCAGTTCTTC
CASSTTRYNEQFF
>TRBV14|-|-|TRBJ1-6
TGTGCCAGCAGCCAAGTGACAGGCCAGAGTGGTGGAGCCCTCCACTTT
CASSQVTGQSGGALHF
>TRBV28|-|-|TRBJ2-1
TGTGCCAGCAGTGTTAGCGGTTCTTTGAATGAGCAGTTCTTC
CASSVSGSLNEQFF
>TRBV19|-|TRBD1|TRBJ2-1
TGTGCCAGCAGACAGGGGGGCTACAATGAGCAGTTCTTC
CASRQGGYNEQFF
>TRBV7-9|-|-|TRBJ2-7
TGTGCCAGCAGCCACCAGGACAGTCTCGAGCAGTACTTC
CASSHQDSLEQYF
>TRBV19|-|TRBD2|TRBJ2-1
TGTGCCAGTAGTCCCGAAGGGACTAGCGGGAGGCGGGGGCAGTTCTTC
CASSPEGTSGRRGQFF
>TRBV19|-|-|TRBJ2-5
TGTGCCAGTAGTATCGGACTGGCACAAGAGACCCAGTACTTC
CASSIGLAQETQYF
>TRBV28|-|TRBD2|TRBJ2-5
TGTGCCAGCAGTTTACGACTAGCGGTACCGCAAGAGACCCAGTACTTC
CASSLRLAVPQETQYF
>TRBV5-4|-|-|TRBJ1-1
TGTGCCACCCACAGGGTAAACGCTGAAGCTTTCTTT
CATHRVNAEAFF
>TRBV27|-|-|TRBJ2-1
TGTGCCAGCAGTTTGCAAGCGGAGTACAATGAGCAGTTCTTC
CASSLQAEYNEQFF
>TRBV15|-|-|TRBJ1-2
TGTGCCACCAGCAAGGACAACCCGGCGGGCTACACCTTC
CATSKDNPAGYTF
>TRBV11-2|once|-|TRBJ1-2
TGTGCCAGCAGCTTAGTTCGGGGTTCGAACTATGGCTACACCTTC
CASSLVRGSNYGYTF
>TRBV7-9|-|-|TRBJ2-3
TGTGCCAGCAGCAGACTAGGGGGCGCAGGCACAGATACGCAGTATTTT
CASSRLGGAGTDTQYF
>TRBV5-1|-|-|TRBJ2-3
TGCGCCAGCAGCTTGGTGTCGACAGATACGCAGTATTTT
CASSLVSTDTQYF
>TRBV28|-|-|TRBJ1-3
TGTGCCAGCAAACTTCAGGGGTCTGGAAACACCATATATTTT
CASKLQGSGNTIYF
>TRBV27|-|TRBD1|TRBJ1-1
TGTGCCAGCAGTTTAAGAGTATCCAGGGGGCCACGGGTGAACACTGAAGCTTTCTTT
CASSLRVSRGPRVNTEAFF
>TRBV5-4|once|TRBD2|TRBJ2-1
TGTGCCACCGGGAGGGAAACTTACAATGAGCAGTTCTTC
CATGRETYNEQFF
>TRBV24-1|-|-|TRBJ1-5
TGTGCCACCAGTGACCGAGGGACTTCGGGGCTCAGCAATCAGCCCCAGCATTTT
CATSDRGTSGLSNQPQHF
>TRBV18|-|TRBD1|TRBJ1-2
TGTGCCAGCTCGCGGACAGGGCAGAGTGGCTACACCTTC
CASSRTGQSGYTF
>TRBV4-2|few|-|TRBJ2-5
TGTGCCAGCAGCCAAGATCGGGAGACCCAGTACTTC
CASSQDRETQYF
>TRBV5-4|-|-|TRBJ2-5
TGTGCCAGCAGTCGGGAAGAGACCCAGTACTTC
CASSREETQYF
>TRBV6-5|-|-|TRBJ1-2
TGTGCCAGCAGTTACAACAGGGCCAAAGCTAACTATGGCTACACCTTC
CASSYNRAKANYGYTF
>TRBV5-6|-|-|TRBJ1-2
TGTGCCAGCAGCTTGGGAGTGGAGGCCGGCTACACCTTC
CASSLGVEAGYTF
>TRBV19|-|-|TRBJ1-5
TGTGCCAGTAGTATAGGGACATGGCAGCCCCAGCATTTT
CASSIGTWQPQHF